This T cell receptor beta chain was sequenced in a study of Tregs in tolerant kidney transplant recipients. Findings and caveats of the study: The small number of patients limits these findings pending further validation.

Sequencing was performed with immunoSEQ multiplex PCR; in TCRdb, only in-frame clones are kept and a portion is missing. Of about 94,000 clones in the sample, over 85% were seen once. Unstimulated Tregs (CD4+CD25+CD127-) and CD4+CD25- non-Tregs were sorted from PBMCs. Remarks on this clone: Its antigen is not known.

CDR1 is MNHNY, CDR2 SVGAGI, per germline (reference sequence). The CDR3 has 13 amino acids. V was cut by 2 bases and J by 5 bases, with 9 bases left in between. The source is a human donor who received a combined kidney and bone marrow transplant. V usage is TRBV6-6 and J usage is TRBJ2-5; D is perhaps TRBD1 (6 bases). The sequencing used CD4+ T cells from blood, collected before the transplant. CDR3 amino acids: CASSYGGSETQYF. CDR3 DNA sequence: TGTGCCAGCAGTTACGGGGGCTCGGAGACCCAGTACTTC.